The clone carrying this TCR beta chain has only a few counts. The record originates from a study of blood T cell repertoires in COVID-19. Overall study: PBMCs, B-cell-depleted T cells, or T cells were the source of the cDNA or gDNA that made up the material.

Per the study methods: Nucleated cell counts were estimated from reference gene primer amplification. Only in-frame clones appear in the TCRdb table, and some are missing; sequencing was by immunoSEQ multiplex PCR. For V, J and clone size, that table is used; D and trimming come from the DNA. The sample lists approximately 160,000 clones, over 75% occurring once. The junction had 4 bases not matched to a gene; V was cut back by 5 bases and J by 1 base. The CDR3 runs to 14 residues. CDR1 and CDR2 from the germline V gene are LNHDA and SQIVND (reference sequence). The clonotype originates from a man in his 70s who had recovered from COVID-19. The chain recombines TRBV19 with TRBJ1-1; 7 bases align to TRBD1. What was sequenced was peripheral blood. CDR3 sequence: CASSPQGKNTEAFF. CDR3 coding DNA: TGTGCCAGTAGTCCACAGGGGAAGAACACTGAAGCTTTCTTT.